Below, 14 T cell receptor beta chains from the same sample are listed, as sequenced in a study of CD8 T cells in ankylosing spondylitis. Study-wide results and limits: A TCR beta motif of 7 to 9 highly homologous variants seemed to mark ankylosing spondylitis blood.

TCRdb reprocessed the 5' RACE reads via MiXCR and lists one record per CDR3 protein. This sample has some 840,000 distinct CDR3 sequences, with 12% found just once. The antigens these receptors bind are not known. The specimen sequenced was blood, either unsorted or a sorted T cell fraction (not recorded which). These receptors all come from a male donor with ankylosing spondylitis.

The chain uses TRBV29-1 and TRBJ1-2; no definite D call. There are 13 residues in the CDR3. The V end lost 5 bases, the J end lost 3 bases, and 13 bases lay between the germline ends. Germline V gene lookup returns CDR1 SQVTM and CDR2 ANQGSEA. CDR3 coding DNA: TGCAGCGTTCGCCCGTACGGAGACTATGGCTACACCTTC. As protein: CSVRPYGDYGYTF.

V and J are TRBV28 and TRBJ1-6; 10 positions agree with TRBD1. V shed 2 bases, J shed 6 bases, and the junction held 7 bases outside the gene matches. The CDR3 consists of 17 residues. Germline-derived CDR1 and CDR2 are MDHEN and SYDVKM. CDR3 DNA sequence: TGTGCCAGCAGTTTAGAGACAGGGGGCGTGCGTAATTCACCCCTCCACTTT. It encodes CASSLETGGVRNSPLHF.

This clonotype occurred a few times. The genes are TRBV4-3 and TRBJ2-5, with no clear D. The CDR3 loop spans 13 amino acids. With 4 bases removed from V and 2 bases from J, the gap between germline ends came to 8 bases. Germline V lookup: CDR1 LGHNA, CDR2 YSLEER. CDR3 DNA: TGCGCCAGCAGCCCAGAGTGGCAAGAGACCCAGTACTTC. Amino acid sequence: CASSPEWQETQYF.

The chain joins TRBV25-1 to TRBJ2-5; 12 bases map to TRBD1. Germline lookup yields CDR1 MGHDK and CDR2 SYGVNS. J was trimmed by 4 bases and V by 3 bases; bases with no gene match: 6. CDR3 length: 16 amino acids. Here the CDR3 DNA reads TGTGCCAGCAGTGAGATGGGACAGGGGGCGGGAGAGACCCAGTACTTC. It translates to CASSEMGQGAGETQYF.

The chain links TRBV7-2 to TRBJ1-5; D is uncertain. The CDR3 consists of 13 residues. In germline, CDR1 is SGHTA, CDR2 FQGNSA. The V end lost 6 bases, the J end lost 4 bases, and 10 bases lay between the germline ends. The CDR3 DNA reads TGTGCCAGCAGTTATTCGAAAAATCAGCCCCAGCATTTT. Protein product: CASSYSKNQPQHF.

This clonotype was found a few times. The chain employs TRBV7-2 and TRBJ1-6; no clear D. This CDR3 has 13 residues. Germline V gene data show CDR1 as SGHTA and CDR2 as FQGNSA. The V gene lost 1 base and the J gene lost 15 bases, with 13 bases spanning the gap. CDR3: CASSLGPQSHLHF. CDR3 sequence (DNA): TGTGCCAGCAGCTTAGGACCCCAAAGTCACCTCCACTTT.

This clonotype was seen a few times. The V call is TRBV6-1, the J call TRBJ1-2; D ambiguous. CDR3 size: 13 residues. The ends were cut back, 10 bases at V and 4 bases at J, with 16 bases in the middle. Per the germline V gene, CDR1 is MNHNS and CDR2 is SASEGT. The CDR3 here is CATHPGSGYGYTF. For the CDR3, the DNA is TGTGCCACACACCCTGGGTCGGGCTATGGCTACACCTTC.

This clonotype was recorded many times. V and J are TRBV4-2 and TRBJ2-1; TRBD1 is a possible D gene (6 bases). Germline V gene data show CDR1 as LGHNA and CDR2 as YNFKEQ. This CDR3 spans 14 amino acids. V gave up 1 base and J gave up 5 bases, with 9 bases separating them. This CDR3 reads CASSQGQVHNEQFF. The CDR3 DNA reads TGTGCCAGCAGCCAAGGACAGGTGCACAATGAGCAGTTCTTC.

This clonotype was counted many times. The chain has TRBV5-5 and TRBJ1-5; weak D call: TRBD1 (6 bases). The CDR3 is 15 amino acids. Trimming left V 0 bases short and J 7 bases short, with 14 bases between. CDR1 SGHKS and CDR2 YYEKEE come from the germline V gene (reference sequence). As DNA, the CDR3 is TGTGCCAGCAGCTTGGCGCCCCAGGGACACCAGCCCCAGCATTTT. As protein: CASSLAPQGHQPQHF.

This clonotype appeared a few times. The CDR3 nucleotides are TGTGCCAGCTCAATTAGCGTGTCTGGGGCCAACGTCCTGACTTTC. Translating it yields CASSISVSGANVLTF. The chain combines TRBV7-9 with TRBJ2-6, with D perhaps matching TRBD2 (5 bases). CDR3 length: 15 residues. Looked up from germline, CDR1 is SEHNR and CDR2 is FQNEAQ (reference sequence). Trimming removed 8 bases from V and 1 base from J, with 12 bases in between. The full variable domain, its missing parts supplied by reference TRBV7-9 and TRBJ2-6, is DTGVSQNPRHKITKRGQNVTFRCDPISEHNRLYWYRQTLGQGPEFLTYFQNEAQLEKSRLLSDRFSAERPKGSFSTLEIQRTEQGDSAMYLCASSISVSGANVLTFGAGSRLTVL.

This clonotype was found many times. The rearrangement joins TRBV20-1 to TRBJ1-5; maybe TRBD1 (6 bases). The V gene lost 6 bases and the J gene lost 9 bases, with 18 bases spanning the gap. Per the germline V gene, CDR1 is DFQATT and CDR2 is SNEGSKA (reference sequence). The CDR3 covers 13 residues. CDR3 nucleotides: TGCAGTGCCGGGGACACACTGCTCGGGCCCCAGCATTTT. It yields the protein CSAGDTLLGPQHF.

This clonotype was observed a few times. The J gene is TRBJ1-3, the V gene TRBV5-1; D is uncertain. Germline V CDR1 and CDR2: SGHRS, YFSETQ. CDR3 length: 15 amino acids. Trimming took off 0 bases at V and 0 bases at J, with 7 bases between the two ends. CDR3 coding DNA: TGCGCCAGCAGCTTGGGGGAAGCCTCTGGAAACACCATATATTTT. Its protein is CASSLGEASGNTIYF.

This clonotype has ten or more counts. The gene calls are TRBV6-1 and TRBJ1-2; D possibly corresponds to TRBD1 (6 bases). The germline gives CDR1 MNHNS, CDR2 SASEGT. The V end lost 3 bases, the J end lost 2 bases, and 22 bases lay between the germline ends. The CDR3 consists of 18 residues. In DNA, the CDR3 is TGTGCCAGCAGTGACCTGATCAGGGGACGACGGGAGAACTATGGCTACACCTTC. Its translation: CASSDLIRGRRENYGYTF.

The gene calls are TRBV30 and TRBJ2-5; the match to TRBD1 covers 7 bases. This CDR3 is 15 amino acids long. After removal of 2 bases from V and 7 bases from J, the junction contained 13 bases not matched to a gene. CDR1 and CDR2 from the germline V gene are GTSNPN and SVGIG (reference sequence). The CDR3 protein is CAWSLSHRGWGTQYF. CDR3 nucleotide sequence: TGTGCCTGGAGTCTTTCCCACAGGGGCTGGGGGACCCAGTACTTC.